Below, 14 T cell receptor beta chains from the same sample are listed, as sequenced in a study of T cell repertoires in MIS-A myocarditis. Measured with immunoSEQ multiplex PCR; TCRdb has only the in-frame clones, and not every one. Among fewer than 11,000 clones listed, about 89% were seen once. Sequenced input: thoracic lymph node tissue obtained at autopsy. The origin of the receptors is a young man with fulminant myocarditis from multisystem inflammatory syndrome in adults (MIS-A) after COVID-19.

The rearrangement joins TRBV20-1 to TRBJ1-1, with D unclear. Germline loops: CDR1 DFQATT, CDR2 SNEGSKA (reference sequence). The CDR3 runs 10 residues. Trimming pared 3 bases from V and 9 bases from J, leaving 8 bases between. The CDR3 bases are TGCAGTGCTAGTAAAGGGCAAGCTTTCTTT. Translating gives CSASKGQAFF.

The CDR3 sequence is CASSSLGLFYEQYF. CDR3 DNA: TGTGCCAGCAGCTCCTTAGGGTTGTTCTACGAGCAGTACTTC. The V and J genes are TRBV11-2 and TRBJ2-7; D not resolved. Germline V gives CDR1 SGHAT, CDR2 FQNNGV. The CDR3 contains 14 residues. V lost 4 bases to trimming and J lost 3 bases, with 13 bases between them.

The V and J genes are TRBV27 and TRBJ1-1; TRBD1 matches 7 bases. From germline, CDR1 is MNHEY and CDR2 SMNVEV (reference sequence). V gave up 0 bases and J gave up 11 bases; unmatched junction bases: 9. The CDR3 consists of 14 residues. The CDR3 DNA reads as TGTGCCAGCAGTTTATCCAGGGGGGACTCTGCGGCTTTCTTT. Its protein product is CASSLSRGDSAAFF.

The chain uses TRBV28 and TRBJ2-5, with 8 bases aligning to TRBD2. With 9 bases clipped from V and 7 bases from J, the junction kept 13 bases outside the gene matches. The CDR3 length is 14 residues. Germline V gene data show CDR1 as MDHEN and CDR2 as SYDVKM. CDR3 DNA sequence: TGTGCCAGTCGCGCGACGGGGGGGTGGGGGACCCAGTACTTC. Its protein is CASRATGGWGTQYF.

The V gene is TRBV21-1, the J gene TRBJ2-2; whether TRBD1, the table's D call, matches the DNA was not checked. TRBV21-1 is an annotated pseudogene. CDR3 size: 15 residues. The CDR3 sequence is CASDGTASNTGELFF. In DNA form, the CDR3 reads TGTGCCAGCGACGGGACAGCCTCGAACACCGGGGAGCTGTTTTTT.

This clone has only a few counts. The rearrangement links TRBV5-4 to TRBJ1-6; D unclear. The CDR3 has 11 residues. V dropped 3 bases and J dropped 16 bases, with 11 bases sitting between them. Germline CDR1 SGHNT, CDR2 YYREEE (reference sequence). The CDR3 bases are TGTGCCAGCAGCTCTGAAGGTTCGCTCCACTTT. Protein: CASSSEGSLHF.

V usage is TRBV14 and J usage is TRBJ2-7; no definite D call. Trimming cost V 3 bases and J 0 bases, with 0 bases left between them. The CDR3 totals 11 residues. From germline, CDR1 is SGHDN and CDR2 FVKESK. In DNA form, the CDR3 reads TGTGCCAGCAGCCACTCCTACGAGCAGTACTTC. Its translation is CASSHSYEQYF.

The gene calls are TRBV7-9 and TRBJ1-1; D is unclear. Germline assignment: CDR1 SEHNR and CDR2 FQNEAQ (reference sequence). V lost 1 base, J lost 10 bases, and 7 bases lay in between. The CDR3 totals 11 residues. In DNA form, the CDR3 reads TGTGCCAGCAGCTTAGGAGCTGGAGCTTTCTTT. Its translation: CASSLGAGAFF.

CDR3 sequence: CASSLQGGQPQHF. In DNA form, the CDR3 reads TGTGCCAGCAGCTTACAGGGCGGTCAGCCCCAGCATTTT. J is TRBJ1-5 and V is TRBV7-9, with D possibly matching TRBD1 (5 bases). Trimming removed 2 bases at V and 6 bases at J, with 8 bases between. The germline gives CDR1 SEHNR, CDR2 FQNEAQ (reference sequence). The CDR3 contains 13 residues.

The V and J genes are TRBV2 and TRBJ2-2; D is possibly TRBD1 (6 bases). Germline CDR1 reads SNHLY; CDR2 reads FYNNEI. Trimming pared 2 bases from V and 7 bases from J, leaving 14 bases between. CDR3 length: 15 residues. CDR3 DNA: TGTGCCAGCAGTGAAACGGCAGGGGCGCTCGGGGAGCTGTTTTTT. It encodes CASSETAGALGELFF.

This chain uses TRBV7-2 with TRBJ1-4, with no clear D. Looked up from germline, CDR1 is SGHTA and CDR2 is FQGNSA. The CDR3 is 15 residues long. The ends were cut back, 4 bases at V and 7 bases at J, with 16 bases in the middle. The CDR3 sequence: CASSSTVDVGEKLFF. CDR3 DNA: TGTGCCAGCAGCTCTACTGTGGACGTCGGTGAAAAACTGTTTTTT.

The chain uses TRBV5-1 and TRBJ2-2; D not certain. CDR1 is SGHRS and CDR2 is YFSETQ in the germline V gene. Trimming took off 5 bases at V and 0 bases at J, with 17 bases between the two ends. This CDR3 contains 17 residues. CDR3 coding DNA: TGCGCCAGCAGTCCCGTAGATGGATTCGCGAACACCGGGGAGCTGTTTTTT. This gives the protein CASSPVDGFANTGELFF.

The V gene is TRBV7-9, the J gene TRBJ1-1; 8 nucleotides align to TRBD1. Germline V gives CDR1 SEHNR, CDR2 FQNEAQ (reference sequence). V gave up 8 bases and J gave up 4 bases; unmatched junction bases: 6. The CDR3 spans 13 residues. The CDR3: CASSNQGATEAFF. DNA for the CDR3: TGTGCCAGCTCAAATCAGGGGGCCACTGAAGCTTTCTTT.

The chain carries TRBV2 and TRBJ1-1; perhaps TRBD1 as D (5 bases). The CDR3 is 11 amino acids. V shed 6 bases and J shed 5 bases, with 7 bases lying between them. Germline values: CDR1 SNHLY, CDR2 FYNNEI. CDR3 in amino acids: CASSGGTEAFF. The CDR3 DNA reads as TGTGCCAGCAGCGGGGGAACTGAAGCTTTCTTT.